This entry lists 20 T cell receptor beta chains sequenced from one sample in a study of shared clonotypes between healthy human individuals. Positive CCR7 selection of CD45RO-negative cells yielded the naive CD8 cells, and terminally differentiated effector memory CD45RA+ cells were excluded. Some clones are missing from TCRdb's copy, which holds only in-frame ones; the method was immunoSEQ multiplex PCR. This sample has 1.5 million to 2.5 million clones, with around 96% found just once. Material for sequencing was naive CD8+ T cells sorted from blood. All receptors come from a young man in good health.

This chain connects TRBV7-2 to TRBJ2-5; tentatively, D is TRBD2 (5 bases). CDR1 is SGHTA and CDR2 is FQGNSA in the germline V gene. With 2 bases removed from V and 4 bases from J, the gap between germline ends came to 14 bases. The CDR3 totals 15 residues. The CDR3, as DNA: TGTGCCAGCAGCTTAAAGTCGTATCGGGGAGAGACCCAGTACTTC. Amino acids: CASSLKSYRGETQYF.

The V call is TRBV7-6, the J call TRBJ1-2, with D possibly being TRBD1 (6 bases). The germline gives CDR1 SGHVS, CDR2 FNYEAQ. The V end was cut by 4 bases, the J end by 3 bases, with 18 bases between. The CDR3 extends over 16 amino acids. CDR3 amino acids: CASSSGSLTGDYGYTF. CDR3 in DNA: TGTGCCAGCAGCTCCGGGTCATTGACAGGAGACTATGGCTACACCTTC.

The chain links TRBV27 to TRBJ1-2; no clear D. V lost 3 bases and J 0 bases, leaving 5 bases between the germline ends. The CDR3 consists of 13 residues. Germline CDR1 MNHEY, CDR2 SMNVEV (reference sequence). Here the CDR3 DNA reads TGTGCCAGCAGTTTCGCCACTAACTATGGCTACACCTTC. Protein sequence: CASSFATNYGYTF.

The chain combines TRBV7-8 with TRBJ2-1; 7 bases agree with TRBD2. The V segment lost 2 bases and the J segment 2 bases; nucleotides outside the gene matches: 6. Looked up from germline, CDR1 is SGHVS and CDR2 is FQNEAQ. This CDR3 is 16 amino acids long. Here the CDR3 reads CASSLWREHTYNEQFF. DNA for the CDR3: TGTGCCAGCAGCTTATGGCGGGAGCATACCTACAATGAGCAGTTCTTC.

The chain recombines TRBV5-6 with TRBJ2-7, with D maybe TRBD1 (6 bases). The CDR3 is made up of 13 amino acids. Germline CDR1 and CDR2: SGHDT and YYEEEE. Trimming left V 4 bases short and J 2 bases short, with 10 bases between. The CDR3 sequence is CASSGGQTYEQYF. The CDR3 coding sequence is TGTGCCAGCAGCGGAGGACAGACCTACGAGCAGTACTTC.

This rearrangement joins TRBV5-1 to TRBJ2-1, with a possible D match to TRBD2 (7 bases). With 4 bases removed from V and 0 bases from J, the gap between germline ends came to 17 bases. The CDR3 is made up of 17 amino acids. Germline CDR1 SGHRS, CDR2 YFSETQ. The CDR3 spells CASSPFGGGLSYNEQFF. CDR3 DNA: TGCGCCAGCAGCCCATTCGGCGGGGGCCTCTCCTACAATGAGCAGTTCTTC.

This rearrangement joins TRBV6-5 to TRBJ1-2; 9 nucleotides line up with TRBD1. The ends lost 5 bases at V and 6 bases at J; junction bases unmatched: 4. The length of the CDR3 is 13 residues. Germline V gene data show CDR1 as MNHEY and CDR2 as SVGAGI. The CDR3 region is CASSENRGHGYTF. CDR3 DNA sequence: TGTGCCAGCAGTGAAAACAGGGGGCATGGCTACACCTTC.

The chain is built from TRBV5-8 and TRBJ2-2; D perhaps matches TRBD2 (5 bases). Germline values: CDR1 SGHTS, CDR2 YDEGEE. The V end lost 5 bases, the J end lost 0 bases, and 11 bases lay between the germline ends. The length of the CDR3 is 15 residues. The chain's CDR3 is CASSVSASNTGELFF. DNA for the CDR3: TGTGCCAGCAGTGTTAGCGCGTCGAACACCGGGGAGCTGTTTTTT.

The gene calls are TRBV13 and TRBJ1-6, with D tentatively TRBD1 (5 bases). V lost 1 base, J lost 7 bases, and 8 bases lay in between. The CDR3 runs 14 residues. The V gene's germline CDR1 is PRHDT and CDR2 FYEKMQ (reference sequence). CDR3 sequence reads: CASSLAPGNSPLHF. CDR3 in DNA: TGTGCCAGCAGCTTAGCTCCAGGGAATTCACCCCTCCACTTT.

The V call is TRBV28, the J call TRBJ2-7; D gene ambiguous. The V end was cut by 2 bases, the J end by 4 bases, with 9 bases between. The CDR3 has 13 residues. Germline CDR1 and CDR2: MDHEN and SYDVKM. CDR3 nucleotides: TGTGCCAGCAGTTTAGAAGTGGGTTACGAGCAGTACTTC. This codes for CASSLEVGYEQYF.

This chain links TRBV30 with TRBJ2-1; the D gene could be TRBD1 or TRBD2 (5 bases each). V was pared by 2 bases and J by 8 bases, with 19 bases between. The V gene's germline CDR1 is GTSNPN and CDR2 SVGIG (reference sequence). This CDR3 has 15 residues. The CDR3 region is CAWSPPPGAGDEQFF. The CDR3 nucleotides read TGTGCCTGGAGTCCTCCCCCCGGGGCTGGGGATGAGCAGTTCTTC.

V gene TRBV9 combines with J gene TRBJ1-2, with TRBD1 as a possible D gene (5 bases). CDR3 length equals 16 residues. The ends were cut back, 1 base at V and 0 bases at J, with 13 bases in the middle. Germline V CDR1 and CDR2: SGDLS, YYNGEE. CDR3 nucleotides: TGTGCCAGCAGCGTATCGGTTCAGGGTCCTAACTATGGCTACACCTTC. Its translation is CASSVSVQGPNYGYTF.

The rearrangement joins TRBV29-1 to TRBJ2-2, with 10 bases identical to TRBD1. Trimming removed 7 bases from V and 4 bases from J; junction bases left unmatched: 6. CDR1 is SQVTM, CDR2 ANQGSEA, per germline. CDR3 length: 14 residues. The CDR3 sequence is CSARTGGSTGELFF. The CDR3 coding sequence is TGCAGCGCAAGGACAGGGGGGAGCACCGGGGAGCTGTTTTTT.

The gene calls are TRBV29-1 and TRBJ2-2, with 8 positions matching TRBD2. The germline V gene encodes CDR1 SQVTM and CDR2 ANQGSEA. The length of the CDR3 is 15 residues. V lost 3 bases and J lost 3; bases outside the gene matches: 6. This CDR3 is CSVDGGESYTGELFF. Written as DNA, the CDR3 is TGCAGCGTTGACGGGGGGGAGTCGTACACCGGGGAGCTGTTTTTT.

To note about this clone: Other DNA variants within this sample encode the same CDR3. The V call is TRBV6-5, the J call TRBJ2-1; D possibly corresponds to TRBD2 (5 bases). From germline, CDR1 is MNHEY and CDR2 SVGAGI. This CDR3 is built from 15 residues. Trimming pared 0 bases from V and 4 bases from J, leaving 10 bases between. The CDR3 loop is CASSYSLSGYNEQFF. CDR3 coding DNA: TGTGCCAGCAGTTACTCGTTGTCGGGGTACAATGAGCAGTTCTTC.

The chain joins TRBV9 to TRBJ2-5, with 7 positions matching TRBD2. Germline loops: CDR1 SGDLS, CDR2 YYNGEE. V dropped 0 bases and J dropped 5; count of bases not matched to a gene: 13. This CDR3 comprises 17 residues. Here the CDR3 DNA reads TGTGCCAGCAGCGTAGCTACGAAGGGGCCCGGGAGGGAGACCCAGTACTTC. Residues: CASSVATKGPGRETQYF.

This clone was found a few times. The chain has TRBV30 and TRBJ1-5; D gene ambiguous. The CDR3 is 11 residues long. The V end was cut by 7 bases, the J end by 1 base, with 5 bases between. Germline V CDR1 and CDR2: GTSNPN, SVGIG (reference sequence). CDR3 sequence reads: CASGSNQPQHF. CDR3 DNA: TGTGCCTCGGGGAGCAATCAGCCCCAGCATTTT.

CDR3 coding DNA: TGTGCCAGCAGTTCACTAGCGGGGGACACCGGGGAGCTGTTTTTT. It is translated as CASSSLAGDTGELFF. The chain links TRBV7-2 to TRBJ2-2; 11 bases map to TRBD2. This CDR3 has 15 residues. Germline trimming cut 6 bases from V and 3 bases from J; bases unmatched to any gene: 3. Per germline, CDR1 SGHTA and CDR2 FQGNSA.

Comment on this clone: In the same sample, other DNA sequences code for this CDR3. This chain joins TRBV5-6 and TRBJ1-2, with D uncertain. Germline V gene sequence: CDR1 SGHDT, CDR2 YYEEEE. This CDR3 region has 13 residues. Between the trimmed V and J ends, which lost 0 bases and 1 base, there was a span of 4 bases. Written as DNA, the CDR3 is TGTGCCAGCAGCTTGGAGGGTAACTATGGCTACACCTTC. It encodes CASSLEGNYGYTF.

The gene calls are TRBV29-1 and TRBJ1-1; unclear D gene. The CDR3 covers 14 residues. The V end lost 1 base, the J end lost 5 bases, and 14 bases lay between the germline ends. Germline V lookup: CDR1 SQVTM, CDR2 ANQGSEA. CDR3 nucleotide sequence: TGCAGCGTTGAAGCCCGTTTCTTGGAGACTGAAGCTTTCTTT. Protein sequence: CSVEARFLETEAFF.